This TCR beta chain was sequenced in a study of T cells in localized non-small cell lung cancer. Trimming took 2 bases from V and 0 from J, leaving 8 bases between them. The length of the CDR3 is 14 residues. From germline, CDR1 is SGHNT and CDR2 YYREEE (reference sequence). The method was immunoSEQ multiplex PCR; TCRdb's version includes in-frame clones alone and lacks a portion of them. The sample holds about 17,000 clones, around 89% seen once. The clonotype was recovered from a woman aged 40 to 75 with stage III lung adenocarcinoma. Sample: peripheral blood mononuclear cells, taken before any cancer treatment. The V gene is TRBV5-4, the J gene TRBJ1-1; D unresolved. CDR3 loop: CASSFLSLNTEAFF. The DNA for the CDR3 is TGTGCCAGCAGCTTCCTTTCCTTGAACACTGAAGCTTTCTTT.